This TCR beta chain came from a study of shared clonotypes between healthy human individuals. Notes on the study in general: Among donors, sharing of clonotypes was expected to be affected by sequencing depth. Clonotypes that were shared across a handful of donors made up around 5.5% of naive CD4 clonotypes. The genetic and exposure-history diversity represented was limited by few donors.

About this clone: Antigen unknown.

Germline CDR1 reads SEHNR; CDR2 reads FQNEAQ (reference sequence). The CDR3 has 14 amino acids. V gave up 10 bases and J gave up 0 bases; unmatched junction bases: 6. TCRdb's table, derived via immunoSEQ multiplex PCR, lists solely in-frame clones and lacks some. The sample holds approximately 2,000,000 clones, roughly 90% seen once. Sequencing input: naive CD4+ T cells from PBMCs. Subset indicated: CD45RA+ positively selected. The chain carries TRBV7-9 and TRBJ2-1; TRBD2 agrees at 7 bases. The receptor comes from a man aged 18 to 29 in good health. Some clones in this sample may be carry-over from other donors' samples. DNA of the CDR3: TGTGCCACCGGGGGGAAAAGCTCCTACAATGAGCAGTTCTTC. Protein: CATGGKSSYNEQFF.